The present TCR beta chain was sequenced within a study of cytomegalovirus exposure and HLA in healthy donors. Study-level background: A later analysis reported the roughly 130 validation repertoires used the same platform as the approximately 700 first-cohort repertoires. Overall study results and limits: Reports indicated that the classifier achieved high specificity and sensitivity in diagnosing cytomegalovirus status. Cytomegalovirus-associated status was assigned to some 160 TCR beta chains.

About this clone itself: As yet, its antigen is unknown.

The CDR3 is 15 residues long. V lost 4 bases to trimming and J lost 1 base, with 12 bases between them. Germline V gene lookup returns CDR1 SGHRS and CDR2 YFSETQ. Measured with immunoSEQ multiplex PCR; TCRdb has only the in-frame clones, and not every one. There are 200,000 or so clones in the sample; around nine tenths occur only once, and 1.1% lies in the top ten. An approximately 130-subject validation cohort, separate from the roughly 700-subject first cohort, supplied the donors. This TCR was recovered from a woman aged 18-29 years in good health and CMV-seronegative. The sample was PBMCs. V gene TRBV5-1 combines with J gene TRBJ1-3; D may be TRBD1 (6 bases). This CDR3 is CASSGDTRSGNTIYF. As DNA, the CDR3 is TGCGCCAGCAGCGGGGACACCCGATCTGGAAACACCATATATTTT.